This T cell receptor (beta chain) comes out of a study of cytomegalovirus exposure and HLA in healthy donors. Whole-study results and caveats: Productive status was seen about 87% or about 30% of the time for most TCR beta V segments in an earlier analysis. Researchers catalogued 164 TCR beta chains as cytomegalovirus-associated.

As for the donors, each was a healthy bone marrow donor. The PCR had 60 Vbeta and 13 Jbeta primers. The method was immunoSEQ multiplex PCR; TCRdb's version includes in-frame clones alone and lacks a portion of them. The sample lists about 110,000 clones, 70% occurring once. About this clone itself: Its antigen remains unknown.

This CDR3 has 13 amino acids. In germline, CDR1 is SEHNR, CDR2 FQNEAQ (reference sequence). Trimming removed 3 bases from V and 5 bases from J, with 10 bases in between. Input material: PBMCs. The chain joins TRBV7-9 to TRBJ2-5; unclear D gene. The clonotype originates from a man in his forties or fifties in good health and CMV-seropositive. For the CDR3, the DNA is TGTGCCAGCAGCTTGCCTTACATCGAGACCCAGTACTTC. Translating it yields CASSLPYIETQYF.